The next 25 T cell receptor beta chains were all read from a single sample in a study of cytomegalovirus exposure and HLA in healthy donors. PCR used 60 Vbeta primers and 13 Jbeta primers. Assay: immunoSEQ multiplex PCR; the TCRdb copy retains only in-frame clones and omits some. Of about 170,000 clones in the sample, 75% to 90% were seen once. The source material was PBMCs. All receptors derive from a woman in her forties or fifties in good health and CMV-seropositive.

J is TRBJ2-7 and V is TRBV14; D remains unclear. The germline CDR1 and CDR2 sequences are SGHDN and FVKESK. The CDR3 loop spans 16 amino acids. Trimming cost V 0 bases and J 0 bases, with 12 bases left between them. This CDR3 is CASSQEGLGSSYEQYF. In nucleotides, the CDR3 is TGTGCCAGCAGCCAAGAGGGCTTAGGCAGCTCCTACGAGCAGTACTTC.

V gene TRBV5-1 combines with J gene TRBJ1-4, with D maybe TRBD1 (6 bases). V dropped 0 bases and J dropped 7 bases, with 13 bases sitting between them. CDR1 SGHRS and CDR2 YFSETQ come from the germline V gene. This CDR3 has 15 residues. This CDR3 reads CASSLEGVVGEKLFF. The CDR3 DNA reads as TGCGCCAGCAGCTTGGAGGGGGTTGTAGGTGAAAAACTGTTTTTT.

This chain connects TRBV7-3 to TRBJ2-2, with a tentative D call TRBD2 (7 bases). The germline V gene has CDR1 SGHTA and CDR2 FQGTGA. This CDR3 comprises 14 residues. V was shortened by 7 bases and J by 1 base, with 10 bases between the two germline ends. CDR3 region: CASKGGGNTGELFF. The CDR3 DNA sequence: TGTGCCAGCAAAGGGGGGGGGAACACCGGGGAGCTGTTTTTT.

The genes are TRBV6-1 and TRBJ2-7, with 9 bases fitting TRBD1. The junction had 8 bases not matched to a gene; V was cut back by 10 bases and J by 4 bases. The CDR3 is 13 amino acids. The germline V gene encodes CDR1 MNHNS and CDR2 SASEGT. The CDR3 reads CATQQGARYEQYF. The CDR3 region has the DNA TGTGCCACCCAACAGGGGGCGCGGTACGAGCAGTACTTC.

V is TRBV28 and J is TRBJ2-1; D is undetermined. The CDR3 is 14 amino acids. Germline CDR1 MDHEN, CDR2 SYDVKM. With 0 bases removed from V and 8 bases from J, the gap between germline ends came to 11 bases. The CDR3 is CASSLWLEHYEQFF. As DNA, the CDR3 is TGTGCCAGCAGTTTATGGTTAGAGCACTATGAGCAGTTCTTC.

The CDR3 DNA reads TGTGCCAGCAGCGTACAAGCGGGAGGTTACAATGAGCAGTTCTTC. This gives the protein CASSVQAGGYNEQFF. The rearrangement links TRBV9 to TRBJ2-1, with 9 bases aligning to TRBD2. Germline values: CDR1 SGDLS, CDR2 YYNGEE. The CDR3 length is 15 residues. Germline trimming cut 1 base from V and 4 bases from J; bases unmatched to any gene: 3.

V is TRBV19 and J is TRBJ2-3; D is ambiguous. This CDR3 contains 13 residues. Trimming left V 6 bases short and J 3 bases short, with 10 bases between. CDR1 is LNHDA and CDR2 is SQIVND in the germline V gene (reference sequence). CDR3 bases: TGTGCCAGTAGCATGGTCGGGACAGATACGCAGTATTTT. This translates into CASSMVGTDTQYF.

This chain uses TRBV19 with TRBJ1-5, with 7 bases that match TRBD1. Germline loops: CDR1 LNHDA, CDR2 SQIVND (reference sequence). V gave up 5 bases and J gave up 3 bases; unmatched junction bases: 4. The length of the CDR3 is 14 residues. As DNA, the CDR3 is TGTGCCAGTAGTGTCGGACAGGCCAATCAGCCCCAGCATTTT. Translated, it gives CASSVGQANQPQHF.

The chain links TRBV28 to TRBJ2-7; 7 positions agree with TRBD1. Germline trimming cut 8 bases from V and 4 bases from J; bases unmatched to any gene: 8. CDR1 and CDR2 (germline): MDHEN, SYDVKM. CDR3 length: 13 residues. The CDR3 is CASWGRGSYEQYF. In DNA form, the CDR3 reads TGTGCCAGCTGGGGCAGGGGGAGTTACGAGCAGTACTTC.

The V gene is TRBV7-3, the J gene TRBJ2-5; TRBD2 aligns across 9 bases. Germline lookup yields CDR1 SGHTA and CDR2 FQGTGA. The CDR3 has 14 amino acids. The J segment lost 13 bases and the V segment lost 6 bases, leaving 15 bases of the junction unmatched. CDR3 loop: CASSASVAGDLRYF. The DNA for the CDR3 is TGTGCCAGCAGTGCCTCGGTAGCGGGAGACCTTCGGTACTTC.

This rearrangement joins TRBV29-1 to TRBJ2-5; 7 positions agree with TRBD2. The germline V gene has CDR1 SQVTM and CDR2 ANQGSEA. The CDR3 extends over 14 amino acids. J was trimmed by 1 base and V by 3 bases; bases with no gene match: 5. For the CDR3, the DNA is TGCAGCGTTGATAGCGGGTTGGCCCAAGAGACCCAGTACTTC. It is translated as CSVDSGLAQETQYF. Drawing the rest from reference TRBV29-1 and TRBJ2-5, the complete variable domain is SAVISQKPSRDICQRGTSLTIQCQVDSQVTMMFWYRQQPGQSLTLIATANQGSEATYESGFVIDKFPISRPNLTFSTLTVSNMSPEDSSIYLCSVDSGLAQETQYFGPGTRLLVL.

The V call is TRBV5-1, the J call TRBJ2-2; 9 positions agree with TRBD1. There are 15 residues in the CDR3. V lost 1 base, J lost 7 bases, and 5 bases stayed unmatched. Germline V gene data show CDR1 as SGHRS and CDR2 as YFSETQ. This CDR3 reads CASSLRTGAHGELFF. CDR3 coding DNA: TGCGCCAGCAGCTTGCGGACAGGGGCTCACGGGGAGCTGTTTTTT. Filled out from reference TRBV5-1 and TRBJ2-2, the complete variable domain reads KAGVTQTPRYLIKTRGQQVTLSCSPISGHRSVSWYQQTPGQGLQFLFEYFSETQRNKGNFPGRFSGRQFSNSRSEMNVSTLELGDSALYLCASSLRTGAHGELFFGEGSRLTVL.

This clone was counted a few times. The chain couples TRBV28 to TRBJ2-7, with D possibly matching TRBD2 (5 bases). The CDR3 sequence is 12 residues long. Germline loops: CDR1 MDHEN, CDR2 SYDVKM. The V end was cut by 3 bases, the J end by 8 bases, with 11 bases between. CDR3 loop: CASSLGAQKQYF. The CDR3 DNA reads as TGTGCCAGCAGTTTGGGAGCACAAAAGCAGTACTTC. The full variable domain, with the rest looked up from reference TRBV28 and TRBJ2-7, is DVKVTQSSRYLVKRTGEKVFLECVQDMDHENMFWYRQDPGLGLRLIYFSYDVKMKEKGDIPEGYSVSREKKERFSLILESASTNQTSMYLCASSLGAQKQYFGPGTRLTVT.

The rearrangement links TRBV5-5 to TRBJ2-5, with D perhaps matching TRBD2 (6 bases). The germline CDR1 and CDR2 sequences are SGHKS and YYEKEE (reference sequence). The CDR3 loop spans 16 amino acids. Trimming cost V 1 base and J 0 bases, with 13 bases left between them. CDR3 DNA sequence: TGTGCCAGCAGCTTGTTCTTTAGCGGTAACCAAGAGACCCAGTACTTC. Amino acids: CASSLFFSGNQETQYF.

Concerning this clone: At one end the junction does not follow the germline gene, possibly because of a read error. The DNA for the CDR3 is TGTGCCAGCAGCCCCGACCGGGAGGAGGATGGCCACACCTTC. Encoded protein: CASSPDREEDGHTF. The rearrangement uses TRBV7-2 and TRBJ1-2; D is unresolved. The CDR3 extends over 14 amino acids. Germline CDR1 and CDR2: SGHTA and FQGNSA.

CDR3 sequence reads: CASSTTGAPYNEQFF. As DNA, the CDR3 is TGCGCCAGCAGCACTACAGGGGCCCCATACAATGAGCAGTTCTTC. This chain links TRBV5-1 with TRBJ2-1, with TRBD1 matching 7 bases. With V trimmed by 4 bases and J by 4 bases, 8 bases remained unmatched. The CDR3 has 15 residues. Germline V gene sequence: CDR1 SGHRS, CDR2 YFSETQ.

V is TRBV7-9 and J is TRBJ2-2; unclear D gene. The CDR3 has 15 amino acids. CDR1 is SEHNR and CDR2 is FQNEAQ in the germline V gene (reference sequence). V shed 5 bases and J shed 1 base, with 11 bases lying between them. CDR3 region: CASSPRGRNTGELFF. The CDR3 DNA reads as TGTGCCAGCAGCCCAAGAGGCAGGAACACCGGGGAGCTGTTTTTT.

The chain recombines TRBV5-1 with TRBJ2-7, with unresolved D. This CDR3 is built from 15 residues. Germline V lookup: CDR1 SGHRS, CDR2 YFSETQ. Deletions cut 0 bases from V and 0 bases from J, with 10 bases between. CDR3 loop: CASSLAAVNSYEQYF. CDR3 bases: TGCGCCAGCAGCTTGGCTGCGGTCAACTCCTACGAGCAGTACTTC.

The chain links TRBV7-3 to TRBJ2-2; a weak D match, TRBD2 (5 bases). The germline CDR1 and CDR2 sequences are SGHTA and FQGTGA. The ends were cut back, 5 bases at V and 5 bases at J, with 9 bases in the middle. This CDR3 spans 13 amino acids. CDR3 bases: TGTGCCAGCAGCATCGGGGTAACCGGGGAGCTGTTTTTT. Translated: CASSIGVTGELFF.

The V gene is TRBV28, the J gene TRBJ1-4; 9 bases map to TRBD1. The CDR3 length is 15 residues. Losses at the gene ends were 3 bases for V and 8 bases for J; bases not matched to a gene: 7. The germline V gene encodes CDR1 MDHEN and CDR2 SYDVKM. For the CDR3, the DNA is TGTGCCAGCAGTTTCGGAGGACAGGGGAGGGAAAAACTGTTTTTT. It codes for CASSFGGQGREKLFF.

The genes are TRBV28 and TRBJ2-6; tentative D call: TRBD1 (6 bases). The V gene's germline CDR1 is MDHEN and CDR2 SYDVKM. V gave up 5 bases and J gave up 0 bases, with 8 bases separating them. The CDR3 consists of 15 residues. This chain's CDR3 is CASSQGGSGANVLTF. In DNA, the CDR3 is TGTGCCAGCAGTCAAGGGGGCTCTGGGGCCAACGTCCTGACTTTC. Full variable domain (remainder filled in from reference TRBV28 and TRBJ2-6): DVKVTQSSRYLVKRTGEKVFLECVQDMDHENMFWYRQDPGLGLRLIYFSYDVKMKEKGDIPEGYSVSREKKERFSLILESASTNQTSMYLCASSQGGSGANVLTFGAGSRLTVL.

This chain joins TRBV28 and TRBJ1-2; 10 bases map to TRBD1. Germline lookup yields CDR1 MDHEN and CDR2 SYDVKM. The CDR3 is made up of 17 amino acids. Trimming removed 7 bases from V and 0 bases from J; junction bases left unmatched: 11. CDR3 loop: CASNHRDRGDPNYGYTF. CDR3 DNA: TGTGCCAGCAACCACAGGGACAGGGGAGACCCTAACTATGGCTACACCTTC.

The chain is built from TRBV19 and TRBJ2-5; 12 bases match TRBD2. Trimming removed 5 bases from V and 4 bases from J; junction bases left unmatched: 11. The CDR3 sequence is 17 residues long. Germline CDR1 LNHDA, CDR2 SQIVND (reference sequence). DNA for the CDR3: TGTGCCAGTAGTCCCCGGACTAGCGGGAATGGGAGAGAGACCCAGTACTTC. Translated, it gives CASSPRTSGNGRETQYF.

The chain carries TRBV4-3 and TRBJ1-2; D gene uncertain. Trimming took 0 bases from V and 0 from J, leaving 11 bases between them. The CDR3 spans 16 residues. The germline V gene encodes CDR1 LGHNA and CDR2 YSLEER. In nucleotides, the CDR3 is TGCGCCAGCAGCCAAGATGACACGTCTCCTAACTATGGCTACACCTTC. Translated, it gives CASSQDDTSPNYGYTF.

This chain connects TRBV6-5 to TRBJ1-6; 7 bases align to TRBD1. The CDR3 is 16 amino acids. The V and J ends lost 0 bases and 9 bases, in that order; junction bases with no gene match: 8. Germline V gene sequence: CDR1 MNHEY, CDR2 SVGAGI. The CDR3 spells CASSYSPGGIGSPLHF. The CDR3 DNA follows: TGTGCCAGCAGTTACTCCCCAGGGGGAATAGGTTCACCCCTCCACTTT.